The source of this T cell receptor beta chain is a study of blood T cells in healthy people across ages. Findings and limits, study-wide: The study regarded diversity estimates from one million T cells as underestimates.

Alongside a J-beta primer mix, a sample-barcoded 5' primer served in a second PCR lasting roughly 7 to 11 cycles. A template-switch adaptor containing 12 random nucleotides labeled each cDNA molecule. TCRdb analysed the 5' RACE reads with MiXCR anew, one entry per CDR3 protein. The sample records 1.5 million to 2 million distinct CDR3 sequences, over 25% being singletons. As for this clonotype: Its antigen is not identified.

The CDR3 sequence is 17 residues long. Germline-derived CDR1 and CDR2 are SGHAT and FQNNGV. V lost 1 base, J lost 1 base, and 5 bases stayed unmatched. The specimen was blood. The receptor's source is a woman younger than 45 in good health. The rearrangement uses TRBV11-2 and TRBJ2-1, with 9 bases matching TRBD2. CDR3 DNA: TGTGCCAGCAGCTTAGCACGCGGGGGGGAATCCTACAATGAGCAGTTCTTC. Residues: CASSLARGGESYNEQFF.